Following are 26 T cell receptor beta chains from one sample sequenced in a study of CXCR4 blockade with PD-1 therapy in pancreatic cancer. TCRdb keeps only in-frame clones here, not all; method: immunoSEQ multiplex PCR. Of about 5,200 clones listed, nearly 50% are singletons. Input material: tumor tissue. These receptors were taken from a human donor with pancreatic ductal adenocarcinoma.

The chain carries TRBV19 and TRBJ1-6; TRBD1 matches at 8 bases. The trim removed 3 bases at V and 8 bases at J, leaving 12 bases unmatched. The CDR3 covers 17 residues. The germline V gene has CDR1 LNHDA and CDR2 SQIVND (reference sequence). CDR3 protein: CASSIGWQGAMDSPLHF. The DNA for the CDR3 is TGTGCCAGTAGTATTGGTTGGCAGGGGGCAATGGATTCACCCCTCCACTTT.

This clone was observed a few times. The junction does not match germline at one end; this may be a read error. The chain employs TRBV11-3 and TRBJ2-5, with TRBD2 as a possible D gene (5 bases). From germline, CDR1 is SGHNT and CDR2 YENEEA. CDR3 size: 15 residues. In nucleotides, the CDR3 is TGTGCCAGCAACTTAGTTACTAGGAGTAGAGAGACCCAGTACTTC. It translates to CASNLVTRSRETQYF.

This chain joins TRBV9 and TRBJ2-5, with TRBD1 matching 11 bases. The CDR3 totals 15 residues. V trimming: 5 bases; J trimming: 3 bases; junction bases outside the gene matches: 6. In germline, CDR1 is SGDLS, CDR2 YYNGEE. This chain's CDR3 is CASSEGDRGEETQYF. In DNA form, the CDR3 reads TGTGCCAGCAGTGAAGGGGACAGGGGGGAAGAGACCCAGTACTTC.

This clone was seen once. J is TRBJ2-1 and V is TRBV9; 7 bases align to TRBD2. V shed 4 bases, J shed 0 bases, and the junction held 7 bases outside the gene matches. From germline, CDR1 is SGDLS and CDR2 YYNGEE. The CDR3 runs 16 residues. The CDR3 is CASSPGGGNSYNEQFF. The CDR3 nucleotides are TGTGCCAGCAGCCCTGGGGGGGGAAACTCCTACAATGAGCAGTTCTTC.

This clone occurred a few times. The chain carries TRBV19 and TRBJ1-4; 11 bases line up with TRBD1. The CDR3 runs to 17 residues. Germline V CDR1 and CDR2: LNHDA, SQIVND (reference sequence). V lost 5 bases and J lost 4; bases outside the gene matches: 9. The CDR3 region has the DNA TGTGCCAGTAGTCCCCGCGGGACAGGGGGGAGTAATGAAAAACTGTTTTTT. Amino acid sequence: CASSPRGTGGSNEKLFF.

In its sample, this clone is large. The rearrangement uses TRBV19 and TRBJ2-7; the match to TRBD2 covers 8 bases. Germline values: CDR1 LNHDA, CDR2 SQIVND (reference sequence). The J segment lost 0 bases and the V segment lost 9 bases, leaving 7 bases of the junction unmatched. The CDR3 has 14 residues. The CDR3 reads CARGLAGLSYEQYF. As DNA, the CDR3 is TGTGCCAGGGGATTAGCGGGACTCTCCTACGAGCAGTACTTC.

The chain carries TRBV9 and TRBJ1-6, with TRBD1 as a possible D gene (6 bases). CDR1 is SGDLS, CDR2 YYNGEE, per germline. Trimming removed 3 bases from V and 4 bases from J, with 8 bases in between. The CDR3 spans 14 residues. DNA of the CDR3: TGTGCCAGCAGCGCGGACAGTTATAATTCACCCCTCCACTTT. This encodes CASSADSYNSPLHF.

In DNA form, the CDR3 reads TGCGCCAGCAGCCAACAGCTCCCCCCGTACCAAGAGACCCAGTACTTC. Encoded protein: CASSQQLPPYQETQYF. The chain recombines TRBV5-1 with TRBJ2-5; D is unclear. The germline CDR1 and CDR2 sequences are SGHRS and YFSETQ. V lost 4 bases and J 0 bases, leaving 16 bases between the germline ends. This CDR3 is built from 16 residues.

The chain recombines TRBV19 with TRBJ1-1; D uncertain. Trimming shortened V by 7 bases and J by 5 bases, and 17 bases separated the two germline ends. Germline CDR1 is LNHDA and CDR2 is SQIVND (reference sequence). This CDR3 comprises 14 residues. DNA of the CDR3: TGTGCCAGTACCCCAACTTACCGAGGGACTGAAGCTTTCTTT. This translates into CASTPTYRGTEAFF.

This chain's CDR3 is CASASGGSYEQYF. In nucleotides, the CDR3 is TGTGCCAGCGCTAGCGGGGGAAGTTACGAGCAGTACTTC. V and J are TRBV28 and TRBJ2-7, with 10 positions matching TRBD2. The CDR3 is 13 amino acids. CDR1 is MDHEN, CDR2 SYDVKM, per germline. Germline trimming cut 8 bases from V and 4 bases from J; bases unmatched to any gene: 5.

This clone was picked up a small number of times. The chain has TRBV2 and TRBJ1-6, with D uncertain. This CDR3 spans 12 amino acids. CDR1 and CDR2 (germline): SNHLY, FYNNEI. The V and J ends lost 8 bases and 0 bases respectively, with 2 bases between them. CDR3 region: CASGSYNSPLHF. In nucleotides, the CDR3 is TGTGCCAGCGGCTCCTATAATTCACCCCTCCACTTT.

This clone has just a few counts. This chain joins TRBV9 and TRBJ1-2, with TRBD1 as a possible D gene (6 bases). The CDR3 totals 14 residues. V gave up 0 bases and J gave up 7 bases, with 13 bases separating them. CDR1 and CDR2 (germline): SGDLS, YYNGEE. The CDR3: CASSVDGGIGGYTF. In DNA, the CDR3 is TGTGCCAGCAGCGTAGACGGGGGCATTGGTGGCTACACCTTC.

This clone was counted between two and nine times. V is TRBV28 and J is TRBJ2-4; D gene ambiguous. Looked up from germline, CDR1 is MDHEN and CDR2 is SYDVKM. Trimming cost V 6 bases and J 0 bases, with 21 bases left between them. The CDR3 loop spans 18 amino acids. The DNA for the CDR3 is TGTGCCAGCAGCCCATGGCGTGCAACCGCTCAAGCCAAAAACATTCAGTACTTC. Its translation: CASSPWRATAQAKNIQYF.

This clone has just a few counts. The CDR3 spells CASTQLGVSTDTQYF. CDR3 in DNA: TGTGCCAGCACCCAACTAGGGGTTAGCACAGATACGCAGTATTTT. The J gene is TRBJ2-3, the V gene TRBV12-5, with D perhaps TRBD1 or TRBD2 (5 bases each). The V gene's germline CDR1 is LGHNT and CDR2 FRNRAP. The CDR3 length is 15 residues.

The rearrangement links TRBV11-1 to TRBJ2-1, with 13 bases matching TRBD2. Trimming took 7 bases from V and 3 from J; bases not matched to a gene: 15. The CDR3 spans 19 residues. Germline V lookup: CDR1 SGHAT, CDR2 FQDESV (reference sequence). CDR3 amino acids: CASIPPGTSGIRFYNEQFF. In nucleotides, the CDR3 is TGTGCCAGCATCCCCCCGGGGACTAGCGGGATACGGTTCTACAATGAGCAGTTCTTC.

V and J are TRBV19 and TRBJ1-1; D is unresolved. The ends were cut back, 6 bases at V and 1 base at J, with 18 bases in the middle. From germline, CDR1 is LNHDA and CDR2 SQIVND (reference sequence). The CDR3 runs 16 residues. The chain's CDR3 is CASSQVKGMTNTEAFF. Here the CDR3 DNA reads TGTGCCAGTAGCCAGGTAAAAGGGATGACGAACACTGAAGCTTTCTTT. Filled out from reference TRBV19 and TRBJ1-1, the complete variable domain reads DGGITQSPKYLFRKEGQNVTLSCEQNLNHDAMYWYRQDPGQGLRLIYYSQIVNDFQKGDIAEGYSVSREKKESFPLTVTSAQKNPTAFYLCASSQVKGMTNTEAFFGQGTRLTVV.

J is TRBJ2-7 and V is TRBV19; D might be TRBD2 (6 bases). The CDR3 has 12 residues. Germline assignment: CDR1 LNHDA and CDR2 SQIVND (reference sequence). V lost 6 bases and J lost 4, with 10 bases in between. The CDR3 loop reads CASRGGKYEQYF. The CDR3, as DNA: TGTGCCAGTAGAGGAGGGAAATACGAGCAGTACTTC. The complete variable domain, with remaining parts taken from reference TRBV19 and TRBJ2-7, reads DGGITQSPKYLFRKEGQNVTLSCEQNLNHDAMYWYRQDPGQGLRLIYYSQIVNDFQKGDIAEGYSVSREKKESFPLTVTSAQKNPTAFYLCASRGGKYEQYFGPGTRLTVT.

This clone was seen more than once but under ten times. The chain links TRBV5-1 to TRBJ2-3; no definite D call. This CDR3 region has 15 residues. V lost 0 bases and J lost 0, with 8 bases in between. The germline gives CDR1 SGHRS, CDR2 YFSETQ. CDR3 sequence reads: CASSLVGLSTDTQYF. The CDR3 nucleotides read TGCGCCAGCAGCTTGGTTGGCTTAAGCACAGATACGCAGTATTTT.

The chain combines TRBV6-8 with TRBJ1-5; D perhaps matches TRBD1 (5 bases). Germline CDR1 is MNHGY and CDR2 is SAAAGT. There are 13 residues in the CDR3. V was trimmed by 5 bases and J by 5 bases, leaving 10 bases between them. The CDR3 sequence is CASSQGLHQPQHF. The CDR3 nucleotides are TGTGCCAGCAGTCAGGGTCTTCATCAGCCCCAGCATTTT.

The J gene is TRBJ2-2, the V gene TRBV14; no clear D gene. Germline CDR1 SGHDN, CDR2 FVKESK. The CDR3 sequence is 14 residues long. Trimming removed 1 base from V and 1 base from J, with 4 bases in between. Here the CDR3 DNA reads TGTGCCAGCAGCCAAGCTAGGAACACCGGGGAGCTGTTTTTT. Its translation is CASSQARNTGELFF. Drawing the rest from reference TRBV14 and TRBJ2-2, the complete variable domain is EAGVTQFPSHSVIEKGQTVTLRCDPISGHDNLYWYRRVMGKEIKFLLHFVKESKQDESGMPNNRFLAERTGGTYSTLKVQPAELEDSGVYFCASSQARNTGELFFGEGSRLTVL.

The chain recombines TRBV28 with TRBJ1-6; 10 bases are a match to TRBD1. The CDR3 extends over 15 amino acids. J was trimmed by 7 bases and V by 10 bases; bases with no gene match: 10. Germline-derived CDR1 and CDR2 are MDHEN and SYDVKM. CDR3 residues: CAINYQGQGNSPLHF. In DNA form, the CDR3 reads TGTGCCATCAACTACCAGGGACAGGGGAATTCACCCCTCCACTTT.

This chain connects TRBV10-3 to TRBJ2-5; D may be TRBD1 (6 bases). The V and J ends lost 0 bases and 8 bases respectively, with 16 bases between them. Germline CDR1 and CDR2: ENHRY and SYGVKD. The CDR3 spans 15 residues. CDR3 protein: CAISESRGGEETQYF. The CDR3 nucleotides are TGTGCCATCAGTGAGTCGAGAGGGGGTGAGGAAACCCAGTACTTC.

The genes are TRBV28 and TRBJ1-2, with TRBD1 matching over 10 bases. The CDR3 totals 14 residues. Germline CDR1 MDHEN, CDR2 SYDVKM. V lost 5 bases, J lost 2 bases, and 2 bases stayed unmatched. The CDR3: CASSPGQGNYGYTF. The CDR3 DNA reads TGTGCCAGCAGTCCGGGACAGGGGAACTATGGCTACACCTTC.

This clone turned up a few times. The chain carries TRBV5-1 and TRBJ1-4, with D perhaps matching TRBD1 (6 bases). This CDR3 has 18 residues. The germline V gene has CDR1 SGHRS and CDR2 YFSETQ. Trimming took 1 base from V and 3 from J, leaving 19 bases between them. The CDR3 protein is CASSLRGLTGQANEKLFF. The CDR3 nucleotides are TGCGCCAGCAGCTTGAGGGGCCTAACGGGACAAGCTAATGAAAAACTGTTTTTT.

In its sample, this clone was seen once. The chain couples TRBV18 to TRBJ2-7; 11 bases fit TRBD1. CDR1 is KGHSH and CDR2 is LQKENI in the germline V gene. This CDR3 has 14 residues. J gave up 3 bases and V 4 bases, and 2 bases lay outside the gene matches. This CDR3 is CASSQDRGRYEQYF. CDR3 bases: TGTGCCAGCTCACAGGACAGGGGGCGCTACGAGCAGTACTTC.

This clone showed up just once. This chain links TRBV18 with TRBJ1-2; D not resolved. V lost 3 bases and J 7 bases, leaving 18 bases between the germline ends. This CDR3 has 15 residues. Germline V gives CDR1 KGHSH, CDR2 LQKENI. CDR3 sequence (DNA): TGTGCCAGCTCACCGGATGTCGGGGAGATTGGTGGCTACACCTTC. This sequence encodes CASSPDVGEIGGYTF.